What follows describes a single TCR beta chain. What it binds is unknown. MiXCR, applied by TCRdb to the RACE reads, yields one record per CDR3 protein. The sample yields around 300,000 distinct CDR3 sequences, around 6.9% seen once. This CDR3 region has 14 residues. V was pared by 5 bases and J by 6 bases, with 13 bases between. Per the germline V gene, CDR1 is KGHDR and CDR2 is SFDVKD. Time point of the sample: patch test 1, 2 weeks after DPC sensitization. Noted treatment: therapeutic diphenylcyclopropenone sensitization with weekly scalp DPC. These data belong to a study of human T cells and chemical hapten exposure. Findings of the study overall: Controls had significantly fewer large CDR3 similarity clusters than were formed by expanded TCRs.

Sequenced material: whole blood, taken in connection with sensitization to the hapten diphenylcyclopropenone (DPC). The chain couples TRBV24-1 to TRBJ1-3; D is uncertain. This receptor was taken from a woman under 30 with alopecia areata. Some clones in this sample may be carry-over from other donors' samples. The CDR3 bases are TGTGCCACCAGTGCGGGTCCCGTTCCAAACACCATATATTTT. Amino acids: CATSAGPVPNTIYF.